This entry lists 10 T cell receptor beta chains sequenced from one sample in a study of cytomegalovirus exposure and HLA in healthy donors. The PCR made use of 60 Vbeta and 13 Jbeta primers. TCRdb's copy holds only in-frame clones and misses some; the assay was immunoSEQ multiplex PCR. The repertoire includes 200,000 or so clones, about 85% of them detected once, and 0.35% to 0.5% sits in the top ten. The sequenced sample was PBMCs. The receptor source for this set is a male donor in good health and CMV-seropositive.

The chain recombines TRBV19 with TRBJ1-4; possibly TRBD1 for D (5 bases). The CDR3 runs 13 residues. Germline V gene data show CDR1 as LNHDA and CDR2 as SQIVND (reference sequence). The ends were cut back, 7 bases at V and 9 bases at J, with 15 bases in the middle. CDR3 nucleotide sequence: TGTGCCAGTAAGATCCAGGGAACCAAAAAACTGTTTTTT. Residues: CASKIQGTKKLFF.

The chain combines TRBV5-5 with TRBJ1-5, with 7 bases matching TRBD1. The CDR3 runs 14 residues. Germline V lookup: CDR1 SGHKS, CDR2 YYEKEE (reference sequence). The V gene end was trimmed by 1 base and the J gene end by 5 bases; junction bases not matched to a gene: 3. As DNA, the CDR3 is TGTGCCAGCAGCTTGTGGGACAGTCATCAGCCCCAGCATTTT. Amino acids: CASSLWDSHQPQHF.

To note about this clone: One junction end disagrees with the germline gene, perhaps due to a read error. The rearrangement joins TRBV6-6 to TRBJ1-4; D may be TRBD1 (5 bases). There are 14 residues in the CDR3. Germline CDR1 and CDR2: MNHNY and SVGAGI (reference sequence). CDR3 region: CASSYGSGTPSWNF. CDR3 bases: TGTGCCAGCAGTTACGGTTCCGGGACTCCATCCTGGAACTTT.

The rearrangement joins TRBV5-8 to TRBJ1-5; 10 nucleotides align to TRBD1. Per the germline V gene, CDR1 is SGHTS and CDR2 is YDEGEE. The CDR3 extends over 15 amino acids. V dropped 2 bases and J dropped 5; count of bases not matched to a gene: 4. CDR3 DNA: TGTGCCAGCAGCTTTGGGGACAGGGGCGATCAGCCCCAGCATTTT. As protein: CASSFGDRGDQPQHF.

This clone showed up just once. The chain employs TRBV19 and TRBJ1-1; no clear D. The V gene's germline CDR1 is LNHDA and CDR2 SQIVND (reference sequence). V gave up 2 bases and J gave up 5 bases, with 6 bases separating them. The CDR3 totals 12 residues. The CDR3 loop reads CASSIPTTEAFF. As DNA, the CDR3 is TGTGCCAGTAGTATACCAACAACTGAAGCTTTCTTT.

V and J are TRBV7-2 and TRBJ1-2; no clear D. Germline V gives CDR1 SGHTA, CDR2 FQGNSA. This CDR3 has 12 amino acids. V was shortened by 5 bases and J by 5 bases, with 9 bases between the two germline ends. The CDR3 region is CASSLDFYGYTF. The DNA for the CDR3 is TGTGCCAGCAGCCTAGACTTTTATGGCTACACCTTC.

The V gene is TRBV4-3, the J gene TRBJ2-3; 7 nucleotides agree with TRBD2. CDR1 is LGHNA and CDR2 is YSLEER in the germline V gene. The V gene end was trimmed by 3 bases and the J gene end by 2 bases; junction bases not matched to a gene: 8. The CDR3 runs to 16 residues. This chain's CDR3 is CASSQGGGRLTDTQYF. In nucleotides, the CDR3 is TGCGCCAGCAGCCAGGGGGGGGGACGCCTCACAGATACGCAGTATTTT.

This clone was recorded a few times. This chain links TRBV29-1 with TRBJ1-1; 9 bases agree with TRBD1. The CDR3 runs 15 residues. V trimming: 4 bases; J trimming: 1 base; junction bases outside the gene matches: 7. Per germline, CDR1 SQVTM and CDR2 ANQGSEA. CDR3 sequence (DNA): TGCAGCGTTGTCATCGGGACAGGGACGAACACTGAAGCTTTCTTT. This encodes CSVVIGTGTNTEAFF.

The chain employs TRBV7-3 and TRBJ2-4, with a tentative D call TRBD1 (6 bases). Per the germline V gene, CDR1 is SGHTA and CDR2 is FQGTGA. V shed 0 bases and J shed 1 base, with 10 bases lying between them. There are 16 residues in the CDR3. The DNA of the CDR3 is TGTGCCAGCAGCTTAACGGGGGCCGTGGCCAAAAACATTCAGTACTTC. Protein: CASSLTGAVAKNIQYF.

The genes are TRBV29-1 and TRBJ1-4, with no clear D. The CDR3 spans 12 residues. V was shortened by 6 bases and J by 5 bases, with 10 bases between the two germline ends. The V gene's germline CDR1 is SQVTM and CDR2 ANQGSEA. The CDR3 nucleotides read TGCAGCGTCCTCCCGTCGAATGAAAAACTGTTTTTT. Its protein product is CSVLPSNEKLFF.